This TCR beta chain was captured in a study of cytomegalovirus exposure and HLA in healthy donors. CDR3 size: 14 residues. With 2 bases clipped from V and 5 bases from J, the junction kept 6 bases outside the gene matches. Germline V gene data show CDR1 as SEHNR and CDR2 as FQNEAQ (reference sequence). Generated by immunoSEQ multiplex PCR, the TCRdb table keeps only in-frame clones and is missing some. Of about 180,000 clones in the sample, around 87% were seen once. Regarding the study as a whole: There were under 200 TCR beta chains listed as cytomegalovirus-associated.

On this clone itself: The antigen remains unidentified.

The origin of this receptor is a woman aged 25 to 39 in good health and CMV-seronegative. The chain combines TRBV7-9 with TRBJ2-7; 7 bases align to TRBD1. The sequencing input was PBMCs. This CDR3 is CASSLTSQGNEQYF. In DNA, the CDR3 is TGTGCCAGCAGCTTAACGTCACAGGGGAACGAGCAGTACTTC.